Presented here are 18 T cell receptor beta chains from one specimen sequenced in a study of blood T cell repertoires in COVID-19. This table comes from immunoSEQ multiplex PCR, and its TCRdb copy is limited to in-frame clones, with some not included. The sample holds 290,000 or so clones; 80% to 95% are singletons and the top ten take 1% to 1.3%. The sample was PBMCs or T cells enriched from blood (not recorded which). These receptors all stem from a woman under 40 who had recovered from COVID-19.

The chain combines TRBV29-1 with TRBJ2-5, with TRBD2 matching 7 bases. The trim removed 0 bases at V and 5 bases at J, leaving 15 bases unmatched. Germline CDR1 is SQVTM and CDR2 is ANQGSEA. This CDR3 comprises 17 residues. The chain's CDR3 is CSVEDPTGGGSSETQYF. CDR3 coding DNA: TGCAGCGTTGAAGATCCCACCGGAGGCGGGAGTTCTGAGACCCAGTACTTC. The entire variable domain, with the rest obtained from reference TRBV29-1 and TRBJ2-5, is as follows: SAVISQKPSRDICQRGTSLTIQCQVDSQVTMMFWYRQQPGQSLTLIATANQGSEATYESGFVIDKFPISRPNLTFSTLTVSNMSPEDSSIYLCSVEDPTGGGSSETQYFGPGTRLLVL.

The chain recombines TRBV28 with TRBJ1-6; 10 positions agree with TRBD1. V lost 6 bases to trimming and J lost 8 bases; unmatched junction nucleotides: 4. Germline V gene sequence: CDR1 MDHEN, CDR2 SYDVKM. The CDR3 totals 14 residues. CDR3 nucleotide sequence: TGTGCCAGCAGATCCGGGACAGGGGATTCACCCCTCCACTTT. Its translation is CASRSGTGDSPLHF.

The chain has TRBV29-1 and TRBJ1-1, with a possible D match to TRBD1 (5 bases). From germline, CDR1 is SQVTM and CDR2 ANQGSEA. With 5 bases removed from V and 1 base from J, the gap between germline ends came to 8 bases. The CDR3 has 12 amino acids. CDR3 nucleotide sequence: TGCAGCGTTCATACAGGGAACACTGAAGCTTTCTTT. As protein: CSVHTGNTEAFF.

The gene calls are TRBV18 and TRBJ1-1; no firm D call. Germline V lookup: CDR1 KGHSH, CDR2 LQKENI. The CDR3 has 16 amino acids. Trimming pared 2 bases from V and 4 bases from J, leaving 17 bases between. The CDR3 sequence is CASSPGAPGVGTEAFF. CDR3 DNA sequence: TGTGCCAGCTCACCAGGCGCCCCCGGGGTAGGCACTGAAGCTTTCTTT. The complete variable domain, with remaining parts taken from reference TRBV18 and TRBJ1-1, reads NAGVMQNPRHLVRRRGQEARLRCSPMKGHSHVYWYRQLPEEGLKFMVYLQKENIIDESGMPKERFSAEFPKEGPSILRIQQVVRGDSAAYFCASSPGAPGVGTEAFFGQGTRLTVV.

The chain is built from TRBV11-2 and TRBJ2-7; D is possibly TRBD1 (6 bases). The CDR3 loop spans 12 amino acids. CDR1 and CDR2 (germline): SGHAT, FQNNGV. Trimming pared 5 bases from V and 3 bases from J, leaving 8 bases between. Here the CDR3 DNA reads TGTGCCAGCAGCCCGGACAGCTACGAGCAGTACTTC. Its translation is CASSPDSYEQYF.

The chain combines TRBV2 with TRBJ2-3; possibly TRBD1 for D (6 bases). The CDR3 is 13 amino acids. Trimming pared 4 bases from V and 3 bases from J, leaving 8 bases between. The V gene's germline CDR1 is SNHLY and CDR2 FYNNEI. The CDR3 here is CASSATGTDTQYF. CDR3 DNA sequence: TGTGCCAGCAGTGCCACAGGGACAGATACGCAGTATTTT. Using reference TRBV2 and TRBJ2-3 for the parts outside the CDR3, the full variable domain is EPEVTQTPSHQVTQMGQEVILRCVPISNHLYFYWYRQILGQKVEFLVSFYNNEISEKSEIFDDQFSVERPDGSNFTLKIRSTKLEDSAMYFCASSATGTDTQYFGPGTRLTVL.

The genes are TRBV3-1 (or the pseudogene TRBV3-2) and TRBJ2-1, with D possibly being TRBD1 (6 bases). CDR1 is LGHDT, CDR2 YNNKEL, per germline (reference sequence). This CDR3 has 13 amino acids. Between the trimmed V and J ends, which lost 6 bases and 6 bases, there was a span of 12 bases. CDR3 coding DNA: TGTGCCAGCAGTCAATTACAGGGCAATGAGCAGTTCTTC. Its protein product is CASSQLQGNEQFF.

The rearrangement joins TRBV5-6 to TRBJ1-6; D is ambiguous. This CDR3 has 16 amino acids. The ends were cut back, 4 bases at V and 0 bases at J, with 11 bases in the middle. Germline V gives CDR1 SGHDT, CDR2 YYEEEE. CDR3 loop: CASSVDRSSYNSPLHF. CDR3 coding DNA: TGTGCCAGCAGCGTCGACCGGAGCTCCTATAATTCACCCCTCCACTTT.

The gene calls are TRBV5-6 and TRBJ1-2; 11 nucleotides match TRBD1. J was trimmed by 4 bases and V by 0 bases; bases with no gene match: 5. CDR1 and CDR2 from the germline V gene are SGHDT and YYEEEE. The CDR3 has 16 residues. This chain's CDR3 is CASSLAGTGGAYGYTF. CDR3 bases: TGTGCCAGCAGCTTGGCCGGGACAGGGGGTGCCTATGGCTACACCTTC.

The chain employs TRBV7-8 and TRBJ2-1; unclear D gene. The CDR3 runs to 12 residues. Per germline, CDR1 SGHVS and CDR2 FQNEAQ. V lost 5 bases and J lost 2, with 4 bases in between. CDR3: CASSPTYNEQFF. Here the CDR3 DNA reads TGTGCCAGCAGCCCCACCTACAATGAGCAGTTCTTC.

The chain couples TRBV18 to TRBJ1-2, with a weak D call TRBD1 (5 bases). CDR3 length: 15 residues. Between the trimmed V and J ends, which lost 3 bases and 2 bases, there was a span of 13 bases. CDR1 and CDR2 (germline): KGHSH, LQKENI. CDR3 in amino acids: CASSPQGGANYGYTF. The CDR3 bases are TGTGCCAGCTCACCGCAGGGAGGGGCAAACTATGGCTACACCTTC.

The chain joins TRBV16 to TRBJ1-5, with TRBD1 identical over 7 bases. The germline V gene has CDR1 KGHSY and CDR2 FQNENV. The V segment lost 4 bases and the J segment 0 bases; nucleotides outside the gene matches: 6. This CDR3 comprises 16 residues. CDR3 sequence (DNA): TGTGCCAGCAGCCCGACAGGGCACTATAGCAATCAGCCCCAGCATTTT. Protein sequence: CASSPTGHYSNQPQHF.

J is TRBJ2-1 and V is TRBV7-8, with D perhaps TRBD2 (6 bases). Germline CDR1 and CDR2: SGHVS and FQNEAQ. V lost 4 bases and J 3 bases, leaving 16 bases between the germline ends. The CDR3 loop spans 16 amino acids. The CDR3 coding sequence is TGTGCCAGCAGCTCGCCCGGGAGAGAGAACTACAATGAGCAGTTCTTC. Its translation: CASSSPGRENYNEQFF.

The chain links TRBV5-1 to TRBJ2-3, with TRBD2 matching over 7 bases. Germline lookup yields CDR1 SGHRS and CDR2 YFSETQ. This CDR3 is built from 16 residues. V gave up 4 bases and J gave up 2 bases; unmatched junction bases: 10. In DNA, the CDR3 is TGCGCCAGCAGCCGAAAACTAGCGACTCACACAGATACGCAGTATTTT. Its protein is CASSRKLATHTDTQYF.

J is TRBJ1-2 and V is TRBV30; TRBD1 aligns across 12 bases. Germline trimming cut 7 bases from V and 2 bases from J; bases unmatched to any gene: 5. CDR1 is GTSNPN and CDR2 is SVGIG in the germline V gene (reference sequence). The CDR3 has 14 residues. The CDR3 nucleotides read TGTGCCTTCACCGGGACAGGGGGCAACTATGGCTACACCTTC. Translated, it gives CAFTGTGGNYGYTF.

The J gene is TRBJ1-5, the V gene TRBV28; D not resolved. The CDR3 is 12 amino acids. The germline V gene has CDR1 MDHEN and CDR2 SYDVKM. V lost 11 bases and J lost 0, with 8 bases in between. The DNA of the CDR3 is TGTGCCGGCCAGATTAGCAATCAGCCCCAGCATTTT. Translating it yields CAGQISNQPQHF.

V is TRBV6-2 or TRBV6-3 and J is TRBJ2-1, with 14 bases lining up with TRBD2. The CDR3 totals 15 residues. V gave up 1 base and J gave up 8 bases; unmatched junction bases: 1. Germline loops: CDR1 MNHEY, CDR2 SVGEGT. The CDR3 sequence: CASSYLTSGRDEQFF. CDR3 nucleotides: TGTGCCAGCAGTTACTTGACTAGCGGGAGGGATGAGCAGTTCTTC.

V gene TRBV5-4 combines with J gene TRBJ2-1; D might be TRBD1 (6 bases). The germline V gene encodes CDR1 SGHNT and CDR2 YYREEE (reference sequence). The length of the CDR3 is 15 residues. The germline V and J ends were trimmed by 4 bases and 11 bases, with 22 bases remaining between them. CDR3 residues: CASSPPARGHHQQFF. CDR3 sequence (DNA): TGTGCCAGCAGCCCTCCTGCCCGGGGACACCACCAGCAGTTCTTC.